The 19 T cell receptor beta chains below were found in one sample sequenced in a study of tissue T cells after allogeneic stem cell transplantation. Using immunoSEQ multiplex PCR, the repertoire was profiled, and TCRdb retains in-frame clones only, with some absent. This table has tens of thousands of clones, around four fifths appearing once. The starting material was tissue from the ileum, obtained at autopsy. Receptors originate from a female donor of 60 years or more with lung cancer.

Of note for this clone: One end of the junction fails to match germline, which may point to a read error. The chain couples TRBV2 to TRBJ1-5; D ambiguous. Germline V gives CDR1 SNHLY, CDR2 FYNNEI. CDR3 length: 13 residues. In DNA, the CDR3 is TGTGCCACCAGTTTTGAGAGCAATCAGCCCCAGCATTTT. Protein sequence: CATSFESNQPQHF.

The chain has TRBV2 and TRBJ2-1; tentatively, D is TRBD2 (6 bases). The germline V gene has CDR1 SNHLY and CDR2 FYNNEI. CDR3 length equals 14 residues. V was shortened by 3 bases and J by 8 bases, with 14 bases between the two germline ends. This chain's CDR3 is CASSDPRRGYEQFF. The CDR3 DNA is TGTGCCAGCAGTGACCCGCGGAGGGGCTATGAGCAGTTCTTC. Together with reference TRBV2 and TRBJ2-1, the CDR3 gives the full variable domain: EPEVTQTPSHQVTQMGQEVILRCVPISNHLYFYWYRQILGQKVEFLVSFYNNEISEKSEIFDDQFSVERPDGSNFTLKIRSTKLEDSAMYFCASSDPRRGYEQFFGPGTRLTVL.

The genes are TRBV5-1 and TRBJ2-1, with 9 bases matching TRBD2. Germline V gives CDR1 SGHRS, CDR2 YFSETQ. The CDR3 spans 14 residues. Losses at the gene ends were 5 bases for V and 8 bases for J; bases not matched to a gene: 8. DNA of the CDR3: TGCGCCAGCAGGTCGGGACTAGCCCTCGATGAGCAGTTCTTC. This sequence encodes CASRSGLALDEQFF.

The chain couples TRBV30 to TRBJ1-2; D gene uncertain. This CDR3 is built from 11 residues. Between the trimmed V and J ends, which lost 5 bases and 0 bases, there was a span of 4 bases. CDR1 and CDR2 from the germline V gene are GTSNPN and SVGIG (reference sequence). This chain's CDR3 is CAWAPNYGYTF. The CDR3 bases are TGTGCCTGGGCCCCTAACTATGGCTACACCTTC.

V gene TRBV30 combines with J gene TRBJ2-5; TRBD2 aligns across 7 bases. CDR1 GTSNPN and CDR2 SVGIG come from the germline V gene (reference sequence). Trimming cost V 0 bases and J 0 bases; bases outside gene matches: 4. The CDR3 sequence is 15 residues long. The chain's CDR3 is CAWSVWGGYQETQYF. CDR3 coding DNA: TGTGCCTGGAGTGTATGGGGGGGGTACCAAGAGACCCAGTACTTC.

The chain recombines TRBV6-5 with TRBJ2-5; 7 nucleotides match TRBD2. Losses at the gene ends were 4 bases for V and 3 bases for J; bases not matched to a gene: 8. Germline values: CDR1 MNHEY, CDR2 SVGAGI. This CDR3 has 15 amino acids. The CDR3 loop is CASSSGTTGKETQYF. DNA of the CDR3: TGTGCCAGCAGTTCCGGGACTACCGGTAAAGAGACCCAGTACTTC.

This chain links TRBV7-2 with TRBJ1-2; 10 positions agree with TRBD1. Unmatched junction bases numbered 8, after V lost 5 bases and J lost 8 bases. This CDR3 is 14 amino acids long. Germline CDR1 and CDR2: SGHTA and FQGNSA. The CDR3 loop is CASSARQGAAGYTF. CDR3 coding DNA: TGTGCCAGCAGCGCCCGACAGGGGGCGGCGGGCTACACCTTC.

V is TRBV7-2 and J is TRBJ2-7; D may be TRBD1 (6 bases). Trimming cost V 5 bases and J 0 bases, with 17 bases left between them. In germline, CDR1 is SGHTA, CDR2 FQGNSA. This CDR3 contains 16 residues. The CDR3 region is CASSPQGLRTSYEQYF. The CDR3 DNA sequence: TGTGCCAGCAGCCCGCAGGGGTTACGAACCTCCTACGAGCAGTACTTC.

This clone was picked up a small number of times. This chain links TRBV30 with TRBJ2-7, with D possibly being TRBD1 or TRBD2 (5 bases each). The CDR3 runs 16 residues. Germline CDR1 is GTSNPN and CDR2 is SVGIG (reference sequence). Deletions cut 2 bases from V and 0 bases from J, with 17 bases between. The CDR3 sequence: CAWSTGGAGSSYEQYF. DNA of the CDR3: TGTGCCTGGAGTACCGGTGGCGCAGGGAGCTCCTACGAGCAGTACTTC.

The chain has TRBV2 and TRBJ1-4; D remains unclear. CDR3 length equals 15 residues. V was cut by 4 bases and J by 0 bases, with 9 bases left in between. Germline loops: CDR1 SNHLY, CDR2 FYNNEI. CDR3 sequence (DNA): TGTGCCAGCAGTGGACACAGAGCAACTAATGAAAAACTGTTTTTT. Its translation: CASSGHRATNEKLFF. Together with reference TRBV2 and TRBJ1-4, the CDR3 gives the full variable domain: EPEVTQTPSHQVTQMGQEVILRCVPISNHLYFYWYRQILGQKVEFLVSFYNNEISEKSEIFDDQFSVERPDGSNFTLKIRSTKLEDSAMYFCASSGHRATNEKLFFGSGTQLSVL.

The genes are TRBV7-9 and TRBJ2-1; D might be TRBD2 (6 bases). Per germline, CDR1 SEHNR and CDR2 FQNEAQ (reference sequence). The CDR3 sequence is 14 residues long. Between the trimmed V and J ends, which lost 2 bases and 8 bases, there was a span of 13 bases. As DNA, the CDR3 is TGTGCCAGCAGCTTATCGGGAGTCTTGGATGAGCAGTTCTTC. This translates into CASSLSGVLDEQFF.

In its sample, this clone was seen a few times. The chain is built from TRBV18 and TRBJ1-5; tentative D call: TRBD1 (6 bases). The ends were cut back, 3 bases at V and 5 bases at J, with 14 bases in the middle. From germline, CDR1 is KGHSH and CDR2 LQKENI. The CDR3 covers 15 residues. The CDR3 DNA follows: TGTGCCAGCTCACCGACAGGCAGCAGATATCAGCCCCAGCATTTT. It translates to CASSPTGSRYQPQHF.

This chain uses TRBV7-8 with TRBJ1-5, with 8 nucleotides matching TRBD1. Germline V gene sequence: CDR1 SGHVS, CDR2 FQNEAQ. The CDR3 runs to 17 residues. V lost 5 bases to trimming and J lost 2 bases; unmatched junction nucleotides: 11. The DNA for the CDR3 is TGTGCCAGCAGCCCGGTAGCCAGGGGGCAGGGCAATCAGCCCCAGCATTTT. Translation: CASSPVARGQGNQPQHF.

Only one count was recorded for this clone. The rearrangement uses TRBV6-5 and TRBJ1-5; D not resolved. Germline CDR1 is MNHEY and CDR2 is SVGAGI. Trimming removed 4 bases from V and 2 bases from J, with 9 bases in between. This CDR3 spans 14 amino acids. This chain's CDR3 is CASSSLNRNQPQHF. CDR3 bases: TGTGCCAGCAGTTCCCTAAATCGCAATCAGCCCCAGCATTTT.

The chain employs TRBV4-3 and TRBJ1-4; TRBD1 might be the D (5 bases). The CDR3 totals 16 residues. V lost 0 bases and J 5 bases, leaving 13 bases between the germline ends. Germline loops: CDR1 LGHNA, CDR2 YSLEER. The CDR3 protein is CASSQDGRGGNEKLFF. The CDR3 coding sequence is TGCGCCAGCAGCCAAGATGGGCGGGGCGGGAATGAAAAACTGTTTTTT.

The chain links TRBV2 to TRBJ1-5; 10 positions agree with TRBD1. V shed 6 bases, J shed 2 bases, and the junction held 4 bases outside the gene matches. The CDR3 runs to 15 residues. The germline gives CDR1 SNHLY, CDR2 FYNNEI. The CDR3 spells CASRATGGGNQPQHF. The CDR3, as DNA: TGTGCCAGCAGAGCGACAGGGGGCGGCAATCAGCCCCAGCATTTT.

The rearrangement links TRBV19 to TRBJ1-5; D is unresolved. The V end lost 4 bases, the J end lost 6 bases, and 7 bases lay between the germline ends. Germline V gene sequence: CDR1 LNHDA, CDR2 SQIVND (reference sequence). This CDR3 region has 12 residues. The CDR3 sequence: CASSNRLQPQHF. CDR3 bases: TGTGCCAGTAGTAACAGACTTCAGCCCCAGCATTTT. The variable domain in full, completed from reference TRBV19 and TRBJ1-5, reads DGGITQSPKYLFRKEGQNVTLSCEQNLNHDAMYWYRQDPGQGLRLIYYSQIVNDFQKGDIAEGYSVSREKKESFPLTVTSAQKNPTAFYLCASSNRLQPQHFGDGTRLSIL.

The genes are TRBV6-5 and TRBJ2-1; 11 bases agree with TRBD2. The CDR3 spans 15 residues. The germline CDR1 and CDR2 sequences are MNHEY and SVGAGI. With 6 bases clipped from V and 2 bases from J, the junction kept 3 bases outside the gene matches. DNA for the CDR3: TGTGCCAGCAGCGGGACTAGCGGAGCCTACAATGAGCAGTTCTTC. It specifies CASSGTSGAYNEQFF.

The V call is TRBV2, the J call TRBJ1-6, with D hard to call. The CDR3 is 11 amino acids. Germline CDR1 is SNHLY and CDR2 is FYNNEI. V lost 3 bases to trimming and J lost 7 bases, with 1 base between them. CDR3 region: CASSENSPLHF. The CDR3 DNA follows: TGTGCCAGCAGTGAGAATTCACCCCTCCACTTT.